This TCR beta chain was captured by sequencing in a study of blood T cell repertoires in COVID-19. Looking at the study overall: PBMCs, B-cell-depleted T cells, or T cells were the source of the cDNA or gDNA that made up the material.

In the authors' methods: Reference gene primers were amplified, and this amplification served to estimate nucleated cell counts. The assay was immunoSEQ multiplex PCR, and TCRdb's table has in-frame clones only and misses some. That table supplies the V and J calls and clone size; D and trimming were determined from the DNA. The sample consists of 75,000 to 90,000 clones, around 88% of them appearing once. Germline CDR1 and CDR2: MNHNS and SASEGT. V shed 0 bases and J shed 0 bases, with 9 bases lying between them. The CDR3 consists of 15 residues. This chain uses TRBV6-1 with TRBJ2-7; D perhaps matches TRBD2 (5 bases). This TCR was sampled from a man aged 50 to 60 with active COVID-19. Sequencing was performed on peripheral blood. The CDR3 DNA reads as TGTGCCAGCAGTGAAGCGCCCGGGATCTCCTACGAGCAGTACTTC. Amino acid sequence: CASSEAPGISYEQYF.